This note documents a single T cell receptor (beta chain) sequence. Antigen unknown. Trimming shortened V by 5 bases and J by 4 bases, and 12 bases separated the two germline ends. The germline V gene has CDR1 ENHRY and CDR2 SYGVKD. The CDR3 has 14 residues. The record originates from a study of naive and memory T cell subsets. Whole-study results and caveats: A clonotype means one alpha or beta sequence, not an alpha/beta pair.

Alpha and beta libraries were amplified separately from the second PCR onward. Overnight CMV lysate stimulation of fresh PBMCs defined donor CMV status by CD4+ IFNgamma. Both TRBC1 and TRBC2 were covered by a beta constant-region primer of two equimolar oligonucleotides. The ligated cDNA underwent four PCR rounds using SP2 and nested alpha and beta constant-region primers. TCRdb independently ran MiXCR on the UMI-ligation and nested PCR reads; one entry per CDR3 protein. Of 95,000 to 150,000 distinct CDR3 sequences in the sample, around a third are singletons; the top ten hold 0.9%. This clonotype was sampled from a human donor in good health. The chain recombines TRBV10-3 with TRBJ2-1; perhaps TRBD2 as D (5 bases). The sequencing sample was made of central memory CD4+ T cells from blood. DNA for the CDR3: TGTGCCATCAGTAGCAAGGACTGGTACAATGAGCAGTTCTTC. Translated: CAISSKDWYNEQFF.